This entry is about one T cell receptor (beta chain). The sample is drawn from a study of blood T cell repertoires in COVID-19. Clones were sequenced by immunoSEQ multiplex PCR, and TCRdb holds only the in-frame ones, with some missing. This sample carries about 110,000 clones, roughly 80% of them seen once, and the ten largest clones take under 2%. Per germline, CDR1 MNHEY and CDR2 SVGEGT. V lost 2 bases and J lost 4; bases outside the gene matches: 12. This CDR3 spans 18 amino acids. The specimen sequenced was peripheral blood. The TCR sequence derives from a man aged 45-65 years with acute or convalescent COVID-19. This chain links TRBV6-2 or TRBV6-3 with TRBJ2-1, with 9 positions matching TRBD2. This chain's CDR3 is CASSYQRGAYRVYNEQFF. In DNA, the CDR3 is TGTGCCAGCAGTTACCAGCGGGGGGCCTATAGAGTGTACAATGAGCAGTTCTTC.